This T cell receptor (beta chain) stems from a study of CD4 T cells in relation to SARS-CoV-2 and coronaviruses. Assay used: immunoSEQ multiplex PCR; TCRdb lists only in-frame clones, some missing. This sample carries about 36,000 clones, around 83% of them seen once, and the ten largest clones take 6.6%. The CDR3 covers 14 residues. Study observations and caveats: Crossreactivity was assessed only for spike protein, not other viral proteins.

Regarding this clone: Its antigen is not identified.

The sequenced sample consisted of naive CD4+ T cells from PBMCs, cultured in vitro. The sample's subset: naive CD4+ T cells isolated by negative enrichment. This rearrangement joins TRBV12-2 to TRBJ2-7; TRBD2 reflects the table's D call only, with no check against the DNA. TRBV12-2 is classified as a pseudogene. The sequence was obtained from an adult with COVID-19. The CDR3 bases are TGTGCAAGTCGCTTAGTGCCTAGTCCCTACGAGCAGTACTTC. Amino acids: CASRLVPSPYEQYF.